Given below is one T cell receptor (beta chain) in context. Its antigen is undetermined. A library of TCRbeta sequences, prepared with unique molecular identifiers, was generated. Via MiXCR, TCRdb re-called the PCR reads, giving one row per CDR3 protein. The repertoire has fewer than 400,000 distinct CDR3 sequences, approximately 23% of them found once; the top ten carry roughly 9.8%. The data were taken from a study of T-cell reconstitution after alpha-beta-depleted transplantation in children. The study, taken as a whole, reports: As was reported, about two months after transplant, alpha-beta T cells came from several hundred expanded graft clones.

Trimming removed 0 bases from V and 7 bases from J; junction bases left unmatched: 6. The germline V gene has CDR1 DFQATT and CDR2 SNEGSKA (reference sequence). The CDR3 runs 14 residues. This TCR was sampled from a male patient between 10 and 17 years old who had a stem cell transplant for acute lymphoblastic leukemia, so the T cells may come from the graft donor. The chain links TRBV20-1 to TRBJ2-3, with 8 bases identical to TRBD2. The specimen comprised PBMCs, mostly from graft donor cells, sampled 180 days after TCRalphabeta/CD19-depleted stem cell transplant. The CDR3 DNA follows: TGCAGTGCTAGAGATTGGAGCGGGAGTTATACGCAGTATTTT. As protein: CSARDWSGSYTQYF.